A single sample is the source of the 12 T cell receptor beta chains below, sequenced in a study of shared clonotypes between healthy human individuals. Method: immunoSEQ multiplex PCR; TCRdb's copy keeps in-frame clones and lacks some. The data hold 2 million to 2.5 million clones, with approximately 95% observed a single time. Sequenced input: naive CD4+ T cells from PBMCs. Noted subset: CD45RA+ positively selected. The origin of the receptors is a man aged 18-30 years in good health. Some clones in this sample may be carry-over from other donors' samples.

This CDR3 is CASRRDRYTF. The CDR3 DNA is TGTGCCAGCAGGAGGGATCGCTACACCTTC. The chain couples TRBV2 to TRBJ1-2; D remains ambiguous. The germline gives CDR1 SNHLY, CDR2 FYNNEI. V lost 6 bases and J lost 9, with 8 bases in between. This CDR3 spans 10 amino acids.

V and J are TRBV6-1 and TRBJ1-3; 7 nucleotides align to TRBD1. CDR1 is MNHNS and CDR2 is SASEGT in the germline V gene. The CDR3 is 13 residues long. V was clipped by 4 bases and J by 10 bases; unmatched bases: 7. CDR3 sequence: CASSGAGGWTIYF. The DNA of the CDR3 is TGTGCCAGCAGTGGGGCAGGGGGATGGACCATATATTTT.

The genes are TRBV27 and TRBJ2-1; 8 bases agree with TRBD2. CDR1 is MNHEY, CDR2 SMNVEV, per germline (reference sequence). CDR3 length: 13 amino acids. Trimming at V came to 6 bases and at J to 4 bases, leaving 2 bases not matched to a gene. CDR3 DNA: TGTGCCAGCAGGACTAGCGCGTACAATGAGCAGTTCTTC. It yields the protein CASRTSAYNEQFF.

V gene TRBV5-1 combines with J gene TRBJ2-2; 10 bases map to TRBD1. The CDR3 has 15 amino acids. The germline V gene has CDR1 SGHRS and CDR2 YFSETQ. Trimming at V came to 3 bases and at J to 4 bases, leaving 3 bases not matched to a gene. Written as DNA, the CDR3 is TGCGCCAGCAGCTCTCGACAGGGGGCCACCGGGGAGCTGTTTTTT. Translation gives CASSSRQGATGELFF.

Of note for this clone: Mismatch with germline at one junction end may stem from a read error. V gene TRBV5-6 combines with J gene TRBJ1-2; D is ambiguous. This CDR3 has 11 residues. CDR1 and CDR2 (germline): SGHDT, YYEEEE. CDR3 loop: CTSSLNYGYTF. CDR3 nucleotides: TGTACCAGCAGCTTGAACTATGGCTACACCTTC.

In its sample, this clone was seen a few times. Additional DNA sequences in this sample encode the identical CDR3. The rearrangement uses TRBV2 and TRBJ2-7, with D perhaps TRBD2 (5 bases). Looked up from germline, CDR1 is SNHLY and CDR2 is FYNNEI. The CDR3 consists of 12 residues. V was cut by 3 bases and J by 2 bases, with 5 bases left in between. The chain's CDR3 is CASSETTYEQYF. The CDR3 DNA sequence: TGTGCCAGCAGTGAGACTACCTACGAGCAGTACTTC. Looking up the rest from reference TRBV2 and TRBJ2-7 gives the full variable domain: EPEVTQTPSHQVTQMGQEVILRCVPISNHLYFYWYRQILGQKVEFLVSFYNNEISEKSEIFDDQFSVERPDGSNFTLKIRSTKLEDSAMYFCASSETTYEQYFGPGTRLTVT.

The V gene is TRBV18, the J gene TRBJ2-1; perhaps TRBD1 as D (5 bases). CDR3 length: 17 residues. Germline V lookup: CDR1 KGHSH, CDR2 LQKENI. The V end lost 1 base, the J end lost 0 bases, and 13 bases lay between the germline ends. The CDR3 nucleotides read TGTGCCAGCTCACCACGGGGCAGTGGGAACTCCTACAATGAGCAGTTCTTC. Its protein is CASSPRGSGNSYNEQFF.

The chain couples TRBV28 to TRBJ1-2; 10 bases line up with TRBD1. The CDR3 runs to 15 residues. J lost 8 bases, V lost 2 bases, and 8 bases had no gene match. The V gene's germline CDR1 is MDHEN and CDR2 SYDVKM. CDR3 protein: CASSLPPGQGMGYTF. In DNA form, the CDR3 reads TGTGCCAGCAGTTTACCCCCGGGACAGGGGATGGGCTACACCTTC.

The chain has TRBV5-6 and TRBJ2-1; the match to TRBD1 covers 7 bases. V was clipped by 0 bases and J by 0 bases; unmatched bases: 6. This CDR3 has 17 residues. The germline CDR1 and CDR2 sequences are SGHDT and YYEEEE. The CDR3 bases are TGTGCCAGCAGCTTGGCCCACAGGGGTAGCTCCTACAATGAGCAGTTCTTC. Translating it yields CASSLAHRGSSYNEQFF. Combining the CDR3 with reference TRBV5-6 and TRBJ2-1 gives the whole variable domain DAGVTQSPTHLIKTRGQQVTLRCSPKSGHDTVSWYQQALGQGPQFIFQYYEEEERQRGNFPDRFSGHQFPNYSSELNVNALLLGDSALYLCASSLAHRGSSYNEQFFGPGTRLTVL.

The rearrangement uses TRBV5-1 and TRBJ2-3; unclear D gene. CDR1 SGHRS and CDR2 YFSETQ come from the germline V gene. The CDR3 spans 16 residues. Deletions cut 4 bases from V and 1 base from J, with 16 bases between. The CDR3 sequence: CASSPTGWARTDTQYF. DNA of the CDR3: TGCGCCAGCAGCCCCACTGGATGGGCCCGCACAGATACGCAGTATTTT.

This sequence joins TRBV27 and TRBJ2-1, with 8 bases that match TRBD2. CDR1 and CDR2 (germline): MNHEY, SMNVEV (reference sequence). Trimming took 0 bases from V and 6 from J; bases not matched to a gene: 4. The CDR3 has 15 amino acids. CDR3 sequence reads: CASSLSWAGGNEQFF. The CDR3 DNA sequence: TGTGCCAGCAGTTTATCGTGGGCGGGGGGCAATGAGCAGTTCTTC.

The V call is TRBV28, the J call TRBJ2-1; weak D call: TRBD2 (6 bases). This CDR3 has 15 residues. Trimming took off 5 bases at V and 6 bases at J, with 17 bases between the two ends. The germline gives CDR1 MDHEN, CDR2 SYDVKM. The CDR3 DNA sequence: TGTGCCAGCAGTCCAATCCTTGGAGGGCGCAATGAGCAGTTCTTC. Its protein product is CASSPILGGRNEQFF.